This T cell receptor (beta chain) was recorded in a study of blood T cell repertoires in COVID-19. Study at large: Material from acute and convalescent COVID-19 was sourced from the United States, Italy and Spain. Sources were T cells, B-cell-depleted T cells, or PBMCs; the material itself was cDNA or gDNA.

The CDR3 is 14 amino acids. With 3 bases removed from V and 4 bases from J, the gap between germline ends came to 11 bases. CDR1 is SGHTA and CDR2 is FQGNSA in the germline V gene. In the authors' workflow: Amplification of reference gene primers was used by the study to estimate nucleated cell counts. Assay used: immunoSEQ multiplex PCR; TCRdb lists only in-frame clones, some missing. Clonal size and the V and J genes are those of that table, whereas D and trimming came from the DNA. This table has approximately 82,000 clones, about four fifths appearing once. Sequences were obtained from peripheral blood. The V call is TRBV7-2, the J call TRBJ2-3; D possibly corresponds to TRBD1 (6 bases). The clonotype was recovered from a woman aged 70-85 years with acute or convalescent COVID-19. CDR3 residues: CASSFDRSADTQYF. CDR3 coding DNA: TGTGCCAGCAGCTTTGACAGGAGCGCAGATACGCAGTATTTT.